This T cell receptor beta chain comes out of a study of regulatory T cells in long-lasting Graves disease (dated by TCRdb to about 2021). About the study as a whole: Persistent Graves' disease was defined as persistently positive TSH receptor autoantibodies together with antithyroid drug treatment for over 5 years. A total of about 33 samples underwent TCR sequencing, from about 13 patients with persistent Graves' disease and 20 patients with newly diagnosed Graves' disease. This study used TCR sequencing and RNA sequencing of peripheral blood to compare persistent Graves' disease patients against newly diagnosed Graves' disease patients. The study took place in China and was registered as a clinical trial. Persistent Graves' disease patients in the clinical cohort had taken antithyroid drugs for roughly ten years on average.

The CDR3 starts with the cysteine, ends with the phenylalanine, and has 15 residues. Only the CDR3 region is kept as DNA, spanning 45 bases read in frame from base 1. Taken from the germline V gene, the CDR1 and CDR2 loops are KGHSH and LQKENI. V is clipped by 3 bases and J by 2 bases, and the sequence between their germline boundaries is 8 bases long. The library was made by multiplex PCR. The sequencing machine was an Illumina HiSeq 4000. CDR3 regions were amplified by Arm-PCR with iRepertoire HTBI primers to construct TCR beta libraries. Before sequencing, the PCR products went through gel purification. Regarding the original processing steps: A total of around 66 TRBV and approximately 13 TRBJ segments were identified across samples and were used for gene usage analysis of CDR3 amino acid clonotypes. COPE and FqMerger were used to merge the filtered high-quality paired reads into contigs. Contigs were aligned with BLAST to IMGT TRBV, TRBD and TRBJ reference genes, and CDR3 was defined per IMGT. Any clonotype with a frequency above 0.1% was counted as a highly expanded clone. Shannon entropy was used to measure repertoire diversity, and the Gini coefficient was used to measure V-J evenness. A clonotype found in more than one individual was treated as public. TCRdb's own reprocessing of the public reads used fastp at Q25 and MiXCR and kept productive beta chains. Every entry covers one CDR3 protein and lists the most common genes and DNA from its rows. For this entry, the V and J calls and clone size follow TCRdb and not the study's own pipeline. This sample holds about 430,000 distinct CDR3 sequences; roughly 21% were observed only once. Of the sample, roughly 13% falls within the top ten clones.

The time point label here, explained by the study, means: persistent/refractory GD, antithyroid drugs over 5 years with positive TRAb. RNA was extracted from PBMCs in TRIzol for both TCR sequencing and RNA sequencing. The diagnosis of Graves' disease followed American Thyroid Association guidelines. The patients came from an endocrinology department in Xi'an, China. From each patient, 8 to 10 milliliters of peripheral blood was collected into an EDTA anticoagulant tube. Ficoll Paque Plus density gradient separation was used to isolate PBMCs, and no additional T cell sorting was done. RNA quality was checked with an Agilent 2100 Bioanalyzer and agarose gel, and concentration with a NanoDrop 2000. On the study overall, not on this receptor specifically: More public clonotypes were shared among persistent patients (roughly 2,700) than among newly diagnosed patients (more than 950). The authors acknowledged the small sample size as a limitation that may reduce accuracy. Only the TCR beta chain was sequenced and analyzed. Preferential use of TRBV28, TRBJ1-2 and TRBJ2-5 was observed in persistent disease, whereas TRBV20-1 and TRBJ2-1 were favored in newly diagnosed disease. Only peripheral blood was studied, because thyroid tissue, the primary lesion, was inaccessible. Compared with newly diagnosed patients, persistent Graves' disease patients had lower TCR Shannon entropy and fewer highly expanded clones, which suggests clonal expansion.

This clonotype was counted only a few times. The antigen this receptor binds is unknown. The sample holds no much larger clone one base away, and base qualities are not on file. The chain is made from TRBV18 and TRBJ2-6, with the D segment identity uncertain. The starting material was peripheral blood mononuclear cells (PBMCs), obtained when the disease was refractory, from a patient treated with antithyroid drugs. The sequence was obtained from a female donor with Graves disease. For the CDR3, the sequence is CASSPRAAGANVLTF. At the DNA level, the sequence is TGTGCCAGCTCACCGCGAGCAGCTGGGGCCAACGTCCTGACTTTC.